This entry features one TCR beta chain sequence. What this receptor recognizes is not known. No base-level quality is on record; no much larger clone is a single base apart. TCRbeta CDR3 regions were amplified from genomic DNA using the immunoSEQ Assay, a bias-controlled multiplex PCR. In the authors' own workflow: Nucleated cell counts per sample were estimated from amplification of reference gene primers within the assay. To quantify the absolute abundance of each unique TCRbeta CDR3 rearrangement, sequence reads were collapsed and filtered. For each sample, productive Simpson clonality was calculated as the square root of Simpson's diversity index over productive rearrangements. TCRdb retrieved this table from immuneACCESS and kept in-frame rearrangements only. Not all clones are present; in checked studies, unresolved V genes account for under half, and no reason is known for the remainder. Clone size and V and J calls were adopted from that table, with D and trimming inferred from the DNA. The sample table holds under 250,000 clones, of which 70% to 90% were seen once. Of the sample, roughly a sixth is held by the ten largest clones.

This record belongs to a study of blood T cell repertoires in COVID-19 (dated by TCRdb to 2018 to 2020). Regarding the complete study: Samples covering the acute and convalescent phases of COVID-19 were provided by collaborators in the United States, Italy and Spain. The prospective study material was composed of cDNA or gDNA derived from T cells, B-cell-depleted T cells, or PBMCs. The sample metadata nearly always contained a de-identified subject ID, COVID-19 status, age in years and sex. The dataset comprised deeply sampled blood TCRbeta repertoires from subjects exposed to, actively infected with, or recovered from COVID-19. The samples were drawn from two sources: the first 160 participants of the ongoing ImmuneRACE study, and 950 to 1,500 subjects contributed by 6 global collaborators. A freely available public database, intended as a resource for researchers studying the immune response to SARS-CoV-2, is where the repertoires were released. HLA class I and class II types, where available, came from metadata supplied by the sample provider rather than from assay-based typing.

The cysteine opens and the phenylalanine closes a CDR3 of 13 amino acids. Only the CDR3 region is kept as DNA, spanning 39 bases read in frame from base 1. The CDR1 and CDR2 encoded by the germline V gene are MDHEN and SYDVKM. Germline trimming: 6 bases from V, 5 bases from J; junction bases outside gene matches: 4. At one collaborating source in Seattle, patients were enrolled during active infection and were followed longitudinally through the course of disease. Each collaborating institution followed its own protocols to collect whole blood in K2EDTA tubes. For TCRbeta analysis, collaborator samples were shipped as frozen whole blood, as isolated PBMCs, or as DNA extracted from either sample type. General conclusions and limits of the study: The quantity of clinical and demographic metadata differed by source and by participant and was supplied without curation.

The sample consisted of peripheral blood. The rearrangement joined TRBV28 to TRBJ2-7; TRBD1 agrees with 10 junctional bases. The receptor was derived from a man in his forties or fifties with COVID-19, enrolled during active disease. The DNA reads TGTGCCAGCAGGGGACAGGGGTACAACGAGCAGTACTTC. Its protein reads: CASRGQGYNEQYF.